These T cell receptor beta chains were read from a single sample in a study of T cells in Graves' hyperthyroidism and ophthalmopathy. TCRdb itself ran the multiplex PCR reads through MiXCR, one entry per CDR3 protein. Among more than 500,000 distinct CDR3 sequences listed, 14% to 15% were seen once. The source material was blood. The source of these receptors is a woman aged 35 to 49 with Graves' ophthalmopathy. Each CDR3 is given without its conserved first and last residue.

ASSLEDRGVLEQY,TRBV7-2
ASSPGTGSYGYT,TRBV28
ASSLLPVGRETQY,TRBV5-5
SSRENTEAF,TRBV29-1
ASSIERAGTEAF,TRBV19
ASSDSYNQPQH,TRBV2
ASSLGSGQISYEQY,TRBV12-3/TRBV12-4
SAYLTNSQPQH,TRBV20-1
ASSLADRVRGYT,TRBV7-2
ASSPRPGTDYNEKLF,TRBV18
ASSSAPRDAGANVLT,TRBV7-8
ASSFTSGQTTLQETQY,TRBV11-2
ASSSAGGMYEQY,TRBV12-3/TRBV12-4
ASSAGTGGRQPQH,TRBV7-9
ASRQGARNTEAF,TRBV6-4
ASSQGGVEETQY,TRBV7-8
AISTGGLQETQY,TRBV10-3
ASSQDYRVPYEQY,TRBV3-1
ASSPFRQASSGNTIY,TRBV18
ASSLRGRGRPYNEQF,TRBV12-3/TRBV12-4
ASSSGRDAEAF,TRBV2
ASSPSKGRFGELF,TRBV18
ASSSGLAVVTGELF,TRBV11-3
SVVRAGSVETQY,TRBV29-1
ASSLRTYEQY,TRBV12-3/TRBV12-4
ASSQDRAGMETQY,TRBV3-1
ASSLNTYYEQY,TRBV7-2
ASSLRLMNTGELF,TRBV13
ASTPGGSALAGGTQY,TRBV12-3/TRBV12-4
ASSWGLEDSYEQY,TRBV5-6
ASSTVQLDYGYT,TRBV4-2
ASSDGTGIGGYT,TRBV2
ALTGFGYGYT,TRBV30
AWSVAGDLQETQY,TRBV30
ASGDGNSYEQY,TRBV6-1
ASSLWTSGNTAYEQY,TRBV11-2
ASRPGTDPYEQY,TRBV19
ASEYSYEQY,TRBV6-1
SASDRTSYEQY,TRBV20-1
SAIRLAGGRSEQY,TRBV20-1
ASSHRQGSYEQY,TRBV27
ASSLWEILSNEAF,TRBV12-3/TRBV12-4
ATNDYQKANYGYT,TRBV28
ASSPRLAVETQY,TRBV18
ASSLPRSEQY,TRBV28
ASSHTGGWQY,TRBV6-1
ASSLLRGADTGELF,TRBV5-5
ASSGDREETQY,TRBV5-1